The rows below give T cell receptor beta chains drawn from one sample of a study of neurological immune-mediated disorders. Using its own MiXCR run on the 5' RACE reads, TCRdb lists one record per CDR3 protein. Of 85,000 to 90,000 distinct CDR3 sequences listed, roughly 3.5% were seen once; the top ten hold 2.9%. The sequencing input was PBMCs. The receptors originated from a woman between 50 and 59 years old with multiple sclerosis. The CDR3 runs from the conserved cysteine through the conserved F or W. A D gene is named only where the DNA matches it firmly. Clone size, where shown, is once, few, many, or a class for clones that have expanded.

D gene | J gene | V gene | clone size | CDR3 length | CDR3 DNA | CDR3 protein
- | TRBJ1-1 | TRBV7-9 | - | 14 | TGTGCCAGCAGCTTTTTCGGCCCGAACACTGAAGCTTTCTTT | CASSFFGPNTEAFF
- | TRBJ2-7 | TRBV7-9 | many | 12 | TGTGCCAGCAGCTTAGAGTTCTACGAGCAGTACTTC | CASSLEFYEQYF
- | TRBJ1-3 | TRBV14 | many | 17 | TGTGCCAGCAGCCAAGATTGGGGGTTGTTCTGGAGTAACACCATATATTTT | CASSQDWGLFWSNTIYF
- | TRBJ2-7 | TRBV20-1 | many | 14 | TGCAGTGCTAGAGTCCAGACTAACCACTACGAGCAGTACTTC | CSARVQTNHYEQYF
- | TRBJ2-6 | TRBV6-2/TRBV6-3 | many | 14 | TGTGCCAGCGACCAGGGGCTTGGGGCCAACGTCCTGACTTTC | CASDQGLGANVLTF
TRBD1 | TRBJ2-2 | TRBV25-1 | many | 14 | TGTGCCAGCAGTTTGACAGGGCTCGCCGGGGAGCTGTTTTTT | CASSLTGLAGELFF
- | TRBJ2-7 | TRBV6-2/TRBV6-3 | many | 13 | TGTGCCAGCAGCAGGGACAACCCCTACGAGCAGTACTTC | CASSRDNPYEQYF
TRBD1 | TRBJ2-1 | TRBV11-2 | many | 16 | TGTGCCAGCAGCTCCCGACAGGGGCCTCTATACAATGAGCAGTTCTTC | CASSSRQGPLYNEQFF
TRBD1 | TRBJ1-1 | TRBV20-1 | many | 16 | TGCAGTGCTAGAGACCCTCAGGGGGGGGCGAACACTGAAGCTTTCTTT | CSARDPQGGANTEAFF
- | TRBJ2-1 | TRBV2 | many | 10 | TGTGCCAGCAGTGAATGGGAGCAGTTCTTC | CASSEWEQFF
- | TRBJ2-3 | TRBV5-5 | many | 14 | TGTGCCAGCAGCTTGTCGGGGTTGGTAGATACGCAGTATTTT | CASSLSGLVDTQYF
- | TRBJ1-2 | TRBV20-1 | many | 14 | TGCAGTGCTAGAGATCGGGGGGTCAACTATGGCTACACCTTC | CSARDRGVNYGYTF
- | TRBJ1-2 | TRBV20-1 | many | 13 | TGCAGTGCCCCACAGCTCAGGGAGTATGGCTACACCTTC | CSAPQLREYGYTF
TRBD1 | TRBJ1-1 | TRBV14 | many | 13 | TGTGCCAGCAGCCAAGACAGGGGGTTTAAAGCTTTCTTT | CASSQDRGFKAFF
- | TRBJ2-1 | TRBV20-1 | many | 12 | TGCAGTGCTAGAGAGGTCGCGGATGAGCAGTTCTTC | CSAREVADEQFF
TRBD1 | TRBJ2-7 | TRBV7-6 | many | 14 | TGTGCCAGCCAAGGGGGCAGCCAAGAAGCTGGGCAGTACTTC | CASQGGSQEAGQYF
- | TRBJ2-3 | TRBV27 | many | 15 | TGTGCCAGCGGTTTCCAGGTTACTAGCACAGATACGCAGTATTTT | CASGFQVTSTDTQYF
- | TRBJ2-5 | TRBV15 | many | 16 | TGTGCCACCAGCGGGACAACGACTAGCCGACAAGAGACCCAGTACTTC | CATSGTTTSRQETQYF
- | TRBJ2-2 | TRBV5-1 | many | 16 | TGCGCCAGCAGCTTGGAAGGTTTAAGGAACACCGGGGAGCTGTTTTTT | CASSLEGLRNTGELFF
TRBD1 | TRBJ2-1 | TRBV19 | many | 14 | TGTGCCAGTAGTACACTCGAGGGGGCCAATGAGCAGTTCTTC | CASSTLEGANEQFF
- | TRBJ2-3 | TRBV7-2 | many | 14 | TGTGCCAGCAGCCCCCGGTGGGGCACAGATACGCAGTATTTT | CASSPRWGTDTQYF
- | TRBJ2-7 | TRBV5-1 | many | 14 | TGCGCCAGCAGCTTCGGGGGAAACTCCTACGAGCAGTACTTC | CASSFGGNSYEQYF
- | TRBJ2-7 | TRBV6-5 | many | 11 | TGTGCCAGCACCTCTGGCTACGAGCAGTACTTC | CASTSGYEQYF
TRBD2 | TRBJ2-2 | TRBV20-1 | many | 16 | TGCAGTGCTCTCCTAGCGGGGGTAGAGAACACCGGGGAGCTGTTTTTT | CSALLAGVENTGELFF
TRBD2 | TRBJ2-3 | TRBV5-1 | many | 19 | TGCGCCAGCAGCCCCTTTATAGTAGTAGCGGGGCGCGGCACAGATACGCAGTATTTT | CASSPFIVVAGRGTDTQYF
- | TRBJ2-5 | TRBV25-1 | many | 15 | TGTGCCAGCAGTAGAGGAGGGCTAGCTCAAGAGACCCAGTACTTC | CASSRGGLAQETQYF
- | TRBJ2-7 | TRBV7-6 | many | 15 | TGTGCCAGCAGCGTCCTTGGGGGACCCACTTACGAGCAGTACTTC | CASSVLGGPTYEQYF
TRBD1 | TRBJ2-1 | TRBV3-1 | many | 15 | TGTGCCAGCAGCCCAACCGGGACAGGGGCGAATGAGCAGTTCTTC | CASSPTGTGANEQFF
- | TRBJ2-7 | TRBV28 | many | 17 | TGTGCCAGCAGTCAAACGACATACAGGGCTCATTCCTACGAGCAGTACTTC | CASSQTTYRAHSYEQYF
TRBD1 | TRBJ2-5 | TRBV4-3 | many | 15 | TGCGCCAGCAGCCAGTGGGACAGGGTAGAAGAGACCCAGTACTTC | CASSQWDRVEETQYF
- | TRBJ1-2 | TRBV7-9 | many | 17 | TGTGCCAGCAGCTTAGAGCTTCGGACCGGGCCTTACTATGGCTACACCTTC | CASSLELRTGPYYGYTF
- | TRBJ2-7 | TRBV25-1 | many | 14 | TGTGCCAGCATGCTGGGGGCAGGGGAGAACGAGCAGTACTTC | CASMLGAGENEQYF
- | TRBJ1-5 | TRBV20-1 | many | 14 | TGCAGTGCTAGAGTCGGGAGTTCGGAGCAGCCCCAGCATTTT | CSARVGSSEQPQHF
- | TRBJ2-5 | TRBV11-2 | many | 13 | TGTGCCAGCAGCTTAGGAAGTCAAGAGACCCAGTACTTC | CASSLGSQETQYF
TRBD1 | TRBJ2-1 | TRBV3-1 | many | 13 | TGTGCCAGCAGTTACGGGACAGGCAATGAGCAGTTCTTC | CASSYGTGNEQFF
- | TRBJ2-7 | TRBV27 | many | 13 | TGTGCCAGCAGCCGGACAGTCTCCTACGAGCAGTACTTC | CASSRTVSYEQYF
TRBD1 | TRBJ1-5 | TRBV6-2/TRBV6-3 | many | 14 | TGTGCCAGCAGTCGAGCAGGGGGTGGCCAGCCCCAGCATTTT | CASSRAGGGQPQHF
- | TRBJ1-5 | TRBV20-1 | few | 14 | TGCAGTGCTAGAGAGGGCGTTGGGGATCAGCCCCAGCATTTT | CSAREGVGDQPQHF
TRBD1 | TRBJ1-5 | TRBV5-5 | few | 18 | TGTGCCAGCAGCCGGGGGACGACAGGGAGCTATAGCAATCAGCCCCAGAATTTT | CASSRGTTGSYSNQPQNF
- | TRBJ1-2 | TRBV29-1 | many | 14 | TGCAGCGTCCGATCTACGACGGGGGACTATGGCTACACCTTC | CSVRSTTGDYGYTF
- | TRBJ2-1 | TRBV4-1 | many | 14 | TGCGCCAGCAGCCAGCCCCGCTTAGTGGATGAGCAGTTCTTC | CASSQPRLVDEQFF
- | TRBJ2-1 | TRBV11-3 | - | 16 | TGTGCCAGCAGCCCCGGGCGGTCTAGCGCCTACAATGAGCAGTTCTTC | CASSPGRSSAYNEQFF
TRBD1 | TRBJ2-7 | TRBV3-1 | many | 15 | TGTGCCAGCAGCCAAGGAAGCAGGGGGCCATACGAGCAGTACTTC | CASSQGSRGPYEQYF
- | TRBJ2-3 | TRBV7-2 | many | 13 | TGTGCCAGCAGCTCCCGCACGGGGGATACGCAGTATTTT | CASSSRTGDTQYF
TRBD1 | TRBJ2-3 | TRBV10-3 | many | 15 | TGTGCCATCATAGCATCGGACAGGGGGACAGATACGCAGTATTTT | CAIIASDRGTDTQYF
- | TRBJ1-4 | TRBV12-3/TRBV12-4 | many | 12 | TGTGCCAGCAGGCCGGGACACGAAAAACTGTTTTTT | CASRPGHEKLFF
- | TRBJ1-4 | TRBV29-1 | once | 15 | TGCAGCGTTGCCCAAGGGAGTATGCGAAATGAAAATCTGTTTTTT | CSVAQGSMRNENLFF
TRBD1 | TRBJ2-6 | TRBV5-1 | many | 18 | TGCGCCAGCAGCTTCTTTGGGACAGGGTACTCTGGGGCCAACGTCCTGACTTTC | CASSFFGTGYSGANVLTF
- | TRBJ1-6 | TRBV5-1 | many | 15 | TGCGCCAGCAGCTTGGAGGGGACCTATAATTCACCCCTCCACTTT | CASSLEGTYNSPLHF
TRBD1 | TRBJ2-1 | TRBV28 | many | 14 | TGTGCCAGCAGGCCTACAGGGGCCTACAATGAGCAGTTCTTC | CASRPTGAYNEQFF
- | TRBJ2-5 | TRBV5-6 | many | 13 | TGTGCCAGCCAGCGCTGGGGCCAAGAGACCCAGTACTTC | CASQRWGQETQYF
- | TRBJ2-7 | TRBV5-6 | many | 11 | TGTGCCAGCAGCTTCAGCCGGGAGCAGTACTTC | CASSFSREQYF
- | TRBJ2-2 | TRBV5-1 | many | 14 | TGCGCCAGCAGGGGACCGATGAACACCGGGGAGCTGTTTTTT | CASRGPMNTGELFF
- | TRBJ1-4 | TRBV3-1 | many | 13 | TGTGCCAGCAGCCCGATGGCGGGGCTGGGTGTTTTTTTT | CASSPMAGLGVFF
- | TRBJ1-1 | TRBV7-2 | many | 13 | TGTGCCAGCAGCTTTGGACTTTACACTGAAGCTTTCTTT | CASSFGLYTEAFF
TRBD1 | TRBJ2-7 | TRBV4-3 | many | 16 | TGCGCCAGCAGCCCGGACACCCGCAGGGGGCCCTACGAGCAGTACTTC | CASSPDTRRGPYEQYF
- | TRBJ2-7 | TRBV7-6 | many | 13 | TGTGCCAGCAGTAAAGACACCTTCTACGAGCAGTACTTC | CASSKDTFYEQYF
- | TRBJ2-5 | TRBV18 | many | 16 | TGTGCCAGCTCACCACCGAAAGGGGCTTCACAAGAGACCCAGTACTTC | CASSPPKGASQETQYF
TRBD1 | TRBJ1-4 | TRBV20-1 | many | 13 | TGCAGTGCTAGGACAGGGCCCAGTGAAAAACTGTTTTTT | CSARTGPSEKLFF
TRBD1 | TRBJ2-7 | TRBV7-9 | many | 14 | TGTGCCAGCAGCCCTGATATTAGGGGGCTCGAGCAGTACTTC | CASSPDIRGLEQYF